A selection of T cell receptor beta chains follows, all from one sample in a study of long-term antiretroviral therapy in people with HIV. Assay used: immunoSEQ multiplex PCR; TCRdb lists only in-frame clones, some missing. Among about 25,000 clones listed, 80% to 90% were seen once. The sequencing used unsorted PBMCs, collected 1.2 years after starting antiretroviral therapy. Every receptor here comes from a man aged 45-65 years with HIV. The CDR3 runs from the conserved cysteine through the conserved F or W. A D gene is named only where the DNA matches it firmly. The listing skips clone size in some rows; elsewhere it reads once, few, many or a size class.

D: TRBD2; J: TRBJ2-1; V: TRBV30; size: .; CDR3: CAWRAGGGPYNEQFF; DNA: TGTGCCTGGAGGGCGGGAGGGGGACCCTACAATGAGCAGTTCTTC
D: TRBD1; J: TRBJ2-5; V: TRBV7-2; size: .; CDR3: CASSRQGQETQYF; DNA: TGTGCCAGCAGCAGACAGGGCCAAGAGACCCAGTACTTC
D: .; J: TRBJ1-2; V: TRBV19; size: .; CDR3: CASRGHYYTF; DNA: TGTGCCAGTAGGGGACATTACTACACCTTC
D: .; J: TRBJ1-2; V: TRBV11-2; size: .; CDR3: CASSVFGGSGGYTF; DNA: TGTGCCAGCAGCGTGTTCGGGGGCTCGGGGGGCTACACCTTC
D: .; J: TRBJ2-1; V: TRBV1; size: .; CDR3: CTSSSGTTHPNEQFF; DNA: TGCACCAGCAGCTCCGGGACAACCCATCCCAATGAGCAGTTCTTC
D: .; J: TRBJ2-1; V: TRBV7-2; size: .; CDR3: CASSFWRLGGEQFF; DNA: TGTGCCAGCAGCTTTTGGCGCCTGGGGGGTGAGCAGTTCTTC
D: .; J: TRBJ2-2; V: TRBV29-1; size: .; CDR3: CSVFEGAGELFF; DNA: TGCAGCGTTTTTGAGGGGGCCGGGGAGCTGTTTTTT
D: TRBD2; J: TRBJ2-7; V: TRBV6-1; size: .; CDR3: CASSQTSGNLEQYF; DNA: TGTGCCAGCAGCCAGACTAGCGGGAACCTCGAGCAGTACTTC
D: .; J: TRBJ2-1; V: TRBV6-1; size: .; CDR3: CASSLGTGTNEQFF; DNA: TGTGCCAGCAGCCTCGGCACAGGGACGAATGAGCAGTTCTTC
D: TRBD1; J: TRBJ2-3; V: TRBV4-1; size: .; CDR3: CASSQERQGTSTDTQYF; DNA: TGCGCCAGCAGCCAAGAAAGACAGGGCACCAGTACAGATACGCAGTATTTT
D: .; J: TRBJ1-1; V: TRBV19; size: .; CDR3: CASLGTVNTEAFF; DNA: TGTGCCAGTTTGGGGACGGTTAACACTGAAGCTTTCTTT
D: TRBD2; J: TRBJ2-7; V: TRBV19; size: .; CDR3: CASEGRASYEQYF; DNA: TGTGCCAGTGAAGGGAGGGCCTCCTACGAGCAGTACTTC
D: .; J: TRBJ1-3; V: TRBV7-9; size: .; CDR3: CASSGGWGASSSGNTIYF; DNA: TGTGCCAGCAGCGGTGGTTGGGGGGCTTCAAGCTCTGGAAACACCATATATTTT
D: .; J: TRBJ1-5; V: TRBV7-2; size: .; CDR3: CASSRDGQGNQPQHF; DNA: TGTGCCAGCAGCCGGGACGGCCAGGGCAATCAGCCCCAGCATTTT
D: TRBD1; J: TRBJ1-2; V: TRBV30; size: .; CDR3: CAWRPDRMGGYTF; DNA: TGTGCCTGGAGGCCGGACAGGATGGGTGGCTACACCTTC
D: .; J: TRBJ2-3; V: TRBV7-6; size: .; CDR3: CASSLLTDTQYF; DNA: TGTGCCAGCAGCTTACTGACAGATACGCAGTATTTT
D: .; J: TRBJ2-5; V: TRBV7-8; size: .; CDR3: CASSLGSGSLQETQYF; DNA: TGTGCCAGCAGCTTAGGGTCAGGGAGCCTACAAGAGACCCAGTACTTC
D: TRBD1; J: TRBJ1-2; V: TRBV6-5; size: .; CDR3: CASSYRDRVIYTF; DNA: TGTGCCAGCAGTTACAGGGACAGGGTCATCTACACCTTC
D: .; J: TRBJ1-1; V: TRBV20-1; size: .; CDR3: CSARVKIEAFF; DNA: TGCAGTGCTAGAGTTAAGATTGAAGCTTTCTTT
D: .; J: TRBJ1-6; V: TRBV11-2; size: few; CDR3: CASSSQGGANSPLHF; DNA: TGTGCCAGCAGCTCACAGGGCGGGGCAAATTCACCCCTCCACTTT
D: TRBD1; J: TRBJ1-5; V: TRBV19; size: few; CDR3: CASRKGGVQPQHF; DNA: TGTGCCAGTAGGAAAGGGGGCGTCCAGCCCCAGCATTTT
D: TRBD1; J: TRBJ1-2; V: TRBV4-3; size: .; CDR3: CASSQLQGNYGYTF; DNA: TGCGCCAGCAGCCAACTACAGGGGAACTATGGCTACACCTTC
D: TRBD2; J: TRBJ2-1; V: TRBV30; size: .; CDR3: CASAGGWEEQFF; DNA: TGTGCCTCGGCGGGGGGTTGGGAGGAGCAGTTCTTC
D: TRBD1; J: TRBJ1-6; V: TRBV30; size: .; CDR3: CARSGTGGVNSPLHF; DNA: TGTGCCCGCTCTGGGACAGGGGGCGTGAATTCACCCCTCCACTTT
D: .; J: TRBJ2-2; V: TRBV2; size: .; CDR3: CASSGGLGANTGELFF; DNA: TGTGCCAGTAGTGGGGGATTGGGGGCGAACACCGGGGAGCTGTTTTTT
D: TRBD1; J: TRBJ1-2; V: TRBV2; size: .; CDR3: CASYNPDRGPPKVPNYGYTF; DNA: TGTGCCAGCTACAACCCGGACAGGGGACCTCCCAAAGTTCCGAACTATGGCTACACCTTC
D: TRBD1; J: TRBJ1-2; V: TRBV18; size: .; CDR3: CASSRLSGGAEGYTF; DNA: TGTGCCAGCTCACGCCTTTCAGGGGGCGCAGAAGGCTACACCTTC
D: .; J: TRBJ1-1; V: TRBV7-9; size: .; CDR3: CASTQQNLIGGTEAFF; DNA: TGTGCCAGCACTCAACAGAACCTCATAGGAGGGACTGAAGCTTTCTTT
D: .; J: TRBJ2-5; V: TRBV7-2; size: .; CDR3: CASSALSQETQYF; DNA: TGTGCCAGCAGCGCCCTATCCCAAGAGACCCAGTACTTC
D: .; J: TRBJ1-4; V: TRBV19; size: .; CDR3: CASSFGQSNEKLFF; DNA: TGTGCCAGTAGTTTCGGACAGTCTAATGAAAAACTGTTTTTT
D: TRBD1; J: TRBJ1-2; V: TRBV29-1; size: .; CDR3: CSVDGTGVSNYGYTF; DNA: TGCAGCGTTGACGGGACAGGGGTATCTAACTATGGCTACACCTTC
D: .; J: TRBJ2-5; V: TRBV11-2; size: .; CDR3: CASSLSLQETQYF; DNA: TGTGCCAGCAGCTTATCCCTCCAAGAGACCCAGTACTTC
D: TRBD1; J: TRBJ1-2; V: TRBV28; size: .; CDR3: CASSSSGGSMSGYTF; DNA: TGTGCCAGCAGTTCATCAGGGGGCTCGATGAGTGGCTACACCTTC
D: .; J: TRBJ1-2; V: TRBV28; size: .; CDR3: CASNPGNGYTF; DNA: TGTGCCAGCAACCCGGGGAATGGCTACACCTTC
D: TRBD2; J: TRBJ2-5; V: TRBV7-9; size: .; CDR3: CASSLAGLAGVQETQYF; DNA: TGTGCCAGCAGCTTAGCTGGACTAGCGGGGGTCCAAGAGACCCAGTACTTC
D: TRBD1; J: TRBJ1-2; V: TRBV18; size: .; CDR3: CASSETTGGADGYTF; DNA: TGTGCCAGCTCAGAAACCACAGGGGGCGCAGATGGCTACACCTTC
D: .; J: TRBJ2-2; V: TRBV5-4; size: .; CDR3: CASSFGPGTGELFF; DNA: TGTGCCAGCAGCTTTGGGCCCGGCACCGGGGAGCTGTTTTTT
D: TRBD1; J: TRBJ1-2; V: TRBV30; size: .; CDR3: CAWSPTGVGGYTF; DNA: TGTGCCTGGAGCCCGACAGGGGTAGGTGGCTACACCTTC
D: TRBD1; J: TRBJ2-7; V: TRBV5-1; size: .; CDR3: CASSSQGTGLREQYF; DNA: TGCGCCAGCAGCTCCCAAGGGACAGGGCTTAGGGAGCAGTACTTC
D: TRBD1; J: TRBJ1-2; V: TRBV5-5; size: .; CDR3: CASSLDRNYGYTF; DNA: TGTGCCAGCAGCCTGGACAGGAACTATGGCTACACCTTC
D: .; J: TRBJ1-2; V: TRBV28; size: .; CDR3: CASSSGAYGYTF; DNA: TGTGCCAGCAGTTCAGGGGCCTATGGCTACACCTTC
D: .; J: TRBJ1-6; V: TRBV28; size: few; CDR3: CASTEGKGPLHF; DNA: TGTGCCAGCACCGAAGGAAAAGGACCCCTCCACTTT
D: TRBD2; J: TRBJ2-3; V: TRBV7-8; size: .; CDR3: CASSLGLAATSTDTQYF; DNA: TGTGCCAGCAGCTTGGGACTAGCCGCCACTAGCACAGATACGCAGTATTTT
D: .; J: TRBJ2-1; V: TRBV5-1; size: .; CDR3: CASSLTMEQFF; DNA: TGCGCCAGCAGCCTTACCATGGAGCAGTTCTTC
D: TRBD2; J: TRBJ2-2; V: TRBV9; size: .; CDR3: CASSLGTSGTGELFF; DNA: TGTGCCAGCAGCCTCGGGACTAGCGGGACCGGGGAGCTGTTTTTT
D: .; J: TRBJ2-2; V: TRBV7-3; size: .; CDR3: CASSSPRGAGNTGELFF; DNA: TGTGCCAGCAGCTCCCCCCGGGGGGCAGGAAACACCGGGGAGCTGTTTTTT
D: .; J: TRBJ2-2; V: TRBV6-5; size: .; CDR3: CATKLQAEITGELFF; DNA: TGTGCCACCAAATTACAGGCAGAAATAACCGGGGAGCTGTTTTTT
D: TRBD2; J: TRBJ2-5; V: TRBV11-2; size: .; CDR3: CASSSRLAGYQETQYF; DNA: TGTGCCAGCAGTTCCAGACTAGCGGGGTACCAAGAGACCCAGTACTTC
D: .; J: TRBJ1-2; V: TRBV28; size: few; CDR3: CAGQGANYGYTF; DNA: TGTGCCGGTCAGGGAGCGAACTATGGCTACACCTTC
D: .; J: TRBJ2-7; V: TRBV18; size: once; CDR3: CASSPTPGYEQYF; DNA: TGTGCCAGCTCACCAACTCCGGGGTACGAGCAGTACTTC
D: TRBD1; J: TRBJ1-6; V: TRBV27; size: .; CDR3: CASSLTGGASKNSPLHF; DNA: TGTGCCAGCAGTTTAACAGGGGGCGCATCCAAAAATTCACCCCTCCACTTT